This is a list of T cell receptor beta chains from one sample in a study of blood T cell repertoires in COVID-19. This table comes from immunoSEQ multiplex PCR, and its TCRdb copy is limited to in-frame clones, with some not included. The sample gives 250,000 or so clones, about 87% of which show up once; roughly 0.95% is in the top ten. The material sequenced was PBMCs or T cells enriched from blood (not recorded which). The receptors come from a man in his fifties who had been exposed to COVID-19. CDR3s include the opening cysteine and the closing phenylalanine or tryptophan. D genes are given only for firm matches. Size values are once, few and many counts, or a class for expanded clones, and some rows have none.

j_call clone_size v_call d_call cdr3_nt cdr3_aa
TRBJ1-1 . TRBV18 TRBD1 TGTGCCAGCTCACTCCAAACAGGGGCTGAAGCTTTCTTT CASSLQTGAEAFF
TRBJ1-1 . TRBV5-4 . TGTGCCAGCAGTCAGGAGGTTGGCACTGAAGCTTTCTTT CASSQEVGTEAFF
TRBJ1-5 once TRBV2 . TGTGCCAGCAGAGCCCATCTAATCCAGCCCCAGCATTTT CASRAHLIQPQHF
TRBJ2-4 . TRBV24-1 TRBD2 TGTGCCACCCAGAATAGCGGGGGACACATTCAGTACTTC CATQNSGGHIQYF
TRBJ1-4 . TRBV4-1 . TGCGCCAGCAGCCAAGACCGGGGGGGAGGTCCTGAAAAACTGTTTTTT CASSQDRGGGPEKLFF
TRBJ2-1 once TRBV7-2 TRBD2 TGTGCCAGCAGCTTAGGGGGTAGCGGGAGCCTCGACCACAATGAGCAGTTCTTC CASSLGGSGSLDHNEQFF
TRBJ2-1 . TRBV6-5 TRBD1 TGTGCCAGCAGTCCTAGAGGGGGCTATGTGAATGAGCAGTTCTTC CASSPRGGYVNEQFF
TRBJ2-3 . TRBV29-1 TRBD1 TGCAGCGCCCAACAGGGGCCCGGGGGCACAGATACGCAGTATTTT CSAQQGPGGTDTQYF
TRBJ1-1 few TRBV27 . TGTGCCAGCAGCGCCCAGATGAACACTGAAGCTTTCTTT CASSAQMNTEAFF
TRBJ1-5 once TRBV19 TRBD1 TGTGCCAGTAGTATTGGGACAGTCAGGCAGCCCCAGCATTTT CASSIGTVRQPQHF